Presented here are 31 T cell receptor beta chains from one specimen sequenced in a study of OX40 agonist ivuxolimab in advanced cancers. The data were produced by immunoSEQ multiplex PCR, yet TCRdb's version contains in-frame clones alone and is incomplete. In the table there are about 84,000 clones, over 80% of which are singletons. Sequences were derived from CD4+ or CD8+ T cells sorted from blood, sampled in a trial of the OX40 agonist ivuxolimab. Receptors originate from an adult with an advanced solid tumor such as melanoma, head and neck, liver or kidney cancer.

This clone occurred a few times. The J gene is TRBJ2-3, the V gene TRBV9; TRBD1 agrees at 8 bases. The germline V gene encodes CDR1 SGDLS and CDR2 YYNGEE. The V segment lost 3 bases and the J segment 0 bases; nucleotides outside the gene matches: 15. The CDR3 is 19 amino acids. The CDR3 is CASSAGEGTGGTSTDTQYF. The CDR3 DNA reads as TGTGCCAGCAGCGCCGGGGAAGGGACAGGTGGGACTAGCACAGATACGCAGTATTTT.

V and J are TRBV19 and TRBJ1-1; TRBD1 matches 9 bases. This CDR3 has 13 amino acids. Per germline, CDR1 LNHDA and CDR2 SQIVND (reference sequence). V shed 4 bases, J shed 6 bases, and the junction held 3 bases outside the gene matches. CDR3 nucleotide sequence: TGTGCCAGTAGTAACAGGGGGCTTTCTGAAGCTTTCTTT. Protein sequence: CASSNRGLSEAFF. The complete variable domain, with remaining parts taken from reference TRBV19 and TRBJ1-1, reads DGGITQSPKYLFRKEGQNVTLSCEQNLNHDAMYWYRQDPGQGLRLIYYSQIVNDFQKGDIAEGYSVSREKKESFPLTVTSAQKNPTAFYLCASSNRGLSEAFFGQGTRLTVV.

The chain employs TRBV4-3 and TRBJ2-1; D possibly corresponds to TRBD2 (5 bases). V was shortened by 5 bases and J by 3 bases, with 11 bases between the two germline ends. CDR1 is LGHNA and CDR2 is YSLEER in the germline V gene. This CDR3 spans 14 amino acids. CDR3 nucleotides: TGCGCCAGCAGCTTGGAGGCCAACTACAATGAGCAGTTCTTC. Translating gives CASSLEANYNEQFF.

In regard to this clone: Its ends do not fully match the called genes, so a read error is possible. The J gene is TRBJ2-5, the V gene TRBV7-7; D is perhaps TRBD2 (7 bases). The CDR3 length is 16 residues. The V gene's germline CDR1 is SSHAT and CDR2 FNYEAQ (reference sequence). CDR3 residues: CASSSRGGGVQETQYF. The CDR3 nucleotides are TGTGCTAGCAGCTCAAGGGGCGGGGGCGTTCAAGAGACCCAGTACTTC.

The genes are TRBV27 and TRBJ2-7; 7 positions match TRBD1. The CDR3 covers 16 residues. From germline, CDR1 is MNHEY and CDR2 SMNVEV (reference sequence). Losses at the gene ends were 6 bases for V and 5 bases for J; bases not matched to a gene: 16. The chain's CDR3 is CASRPAIYTGVHEQYF. The CDR3, as DNA: TGTGCCAGCAGACCCGCAATCTACACAGGGGTCCACGAGCAGTACTTC.

The genes are TRBV19 and TRBJ2-7; D may be TRBD1 (6 bases). The germline V gene has CDR1 LNHDA and CDR2 SQIVND (reference sequence). V lost 6 bases and J 6 bases, leaving 18 bases between the germline ends. The CDR3 spans 14 residues. CDR3: CASRTPGVVSEQYF. DNA for the CDR3: TGTGCCAGTAGGACCCCAGGGGTTGTCTCCGAGCAGTACTTC.

This chain links TRBV11-2 with TRBJ1-1; D not resolved. CDR1 is SGHAT and CDR2 is FQNNGV in the germline V gene. This CDR3 is built from 13 residues. The ends were cut back, 6 bases at V and 3 bases at J, with 11 bases in the middle. The CDR3: CASSPGGYTEAFF. In DNA, the CDR3 is TGTGCCAGCAGTCCCGGTGGGTACACTGAAGCTTTCTTT.

CDR3 in DNA: TGTGCCAGCAGTCTCTCCGGGGCTTCACGCACAGATACGCAGTATTTT. Amino acid sequence: CASSLSGASRTDTQYF. The rearrangement joins TRBV28 to TRBJ2-3; D could derive from TRBD1 or TRBD2 (5 bases each). Germline lookup yields CDR1 MDHEN and CDR2 SYDVKM. The CDR3 is 16 residues long. Trimming took off 5 bases at V and 1 base at J, with 16 bases between the two ends.

The V call is TRBV5-1, the J call TRBJ2-5, with 8 positions matching TRBD2. The V gene end was trimmed by 4 bases and the J gene end by 1 base; junction bases not matched to a gene: 12. CDR1 SGHRS and CDR2 YFSETQ come from the germline V gene. The length of the CDR3 is 17 residues. The DNA of the CDR3 is TGCGCCAGCAGCCCAGGAGCCCTTACTAGCGGCCAAGAGACCCAGTACTTC. Translation gives CASSPGALTSGQETQYF.

CDR3 bases: TGTGCCAGCAGCGCTAACCCTCAGGCGACCGGGGAGCTGTTTTTT. Its protein product is CASSANPQATGELFF. The chain combines TRBV6-5 with TRBJ2-2; no reliable D call. CDR3 length equals 15 residues. In germline, CDR1 is MNHEY, CDR2 SVGAGI. Trimming shortened V by 6 bases and J by 5 bases, and 16 bases separated the two germline ends.

This chain joins TRBV19 and TRBJ2-1; no clear D gene. This CDR3 has 15 residues. Trimming stripped 1 base from V and 4 bases from J, with 11 bases between. Germline loops: CDR1 LNHDA, CDR2 SQIVND (reference sequence). CDR3 nucleotide sequence: TGTGCCAGTAGTATAGTCGGCCTAGTTTACAATGAGCAGTTCTTC. Translated: CASSIVGLVYNEQFF.

The rearrangement links TRBV11-2 to TRBJ2-5, with TRBD1 as a possible D gene (6 bases). Germline V CDR1 and CDR2: SGHAT, FQNNGV. This CDR3 is 16 amino acids long. The V end lost 5 bases, the J end lost 5 bases, and 21 bases lay between the germline ends. The CDR3 is CASSPMGARKHETQYF. In DNA, the CDR3 is TGTGCCAGCAGCCCCATGGGGGCACGCAAGCATGAGACCCAGTACTTC.

V gene TRBV9 combines with J gene TRBJ1-4; D ambiguous. The CDR3 runs 15 residues. CDR1 is SGDLS and CDR2 is YYNGEE in the germline V gene. The V gene lost 0 bases and the J gene lost 4 bases, with 10 bases spanning the gap. CDR3 residues: CASSVGAAVNEKLFF. The CDR3 DNA sequence: TGTGCCAGCAGCGTAGGCGCAGCCGTTAATGAAAAACTGTTTTTT. Supplemented by reference TRBV9 and TRBJ1-4, the full variable domain reads DSGVTQTPKHLITATGQRVTLRCSPRSGDLSVYWYQQSLDQGLQFLIQYYNGEERAKGNILERFSAQQFPDLHSELNLSSLELGDSALYFCASSVGAAVNEKLFFGSGTQLSVL.

On this clone itself: A junction end diverges from the germline sequence, so it may reflect a read error. This specimen includes other DNA sequences encoding the same CDR3. V and J are TRBV27 and TRBJ1-4; no firm D call. The CDR3 is 14 residues long. Germline CDR1 MNHEY, CDR2 SMNVEV (reference sequence). In DNA form, the CDR3 reads TGCGCCAGCAGTTTATCCAGAAATAATGAAAAACTGTTTTTT. Translation gives CASSLSRNNEKLFF. Combining the CDR3 with reference TRBV27 and TRBJ1-4 gives the whole variable domain EAQVTQNPRYLITVTGKKLTVTCSQNMNHEYMSWYRQDPGLGLRQIYYSMNVEVTDKGDVPEGYKVSRKEKRNFPLILESPSPNQTSLYFCASSLSRNNEKLFFGSGTQLSVL.

The rearrangement uses TRBV6-5 and TRBJ1-1; the match to TRBD1 covers 8 bases. Germline V gene sequence: CDR1 MNHEY, CDR2 SVGAGI. Trimming cost V 0 bases and J 10 bases; bases outside gene matches: 7. CDR3 size: 14 residues. CDR3: CASSYSTYRGGAFF. The CDR3 coding sequence is TGTGCCAGCAGTTACTCGACATACAGGGGGGGAGCTTTCTTT.

This chain connects TRBV5-1 to TRBJ1-2, with TRBD1 as a possible D gene (5 bases). CDR3 length: 15 amino acids. Trimming left V 0 bases short and J 2 bases short, with 11 bases between. Germline loops: CDR1 SGHRS, CDR2 YFSETQ. CDR3 region: CASSLDGQGNYGYTF. The CDR3 nucleotides are TGCGCCAGCAGCTTGGATGGCCAGGGCAACTATGGCTACACCTTC.

The V and J genes are TRBV4-2 and TRBJ2-2; 8 bases match TRBD2. Germline V gene lookup returns CDR1 LGHNA and CDR2 YNFKEQ. V shed 0 bases and J 7 bases; nucleotides not matched to a gene: 13. The CDR3 has 18 amino acids. The DNA for the CDR3 is TGTGCCAGCAGCCAAGAGAGGACGGGGGGGCCGGTAGGCGGGGAGCTGTTTTTT. It is translated as CASSQERTGGPVGGELFF.

This chain connects TRBV11-3 to TRBJ2-2; 10 nucleotides agree with TRBD2. This CDR3 spans 16 amino acids. Germline V gene lookup returns CDR1 SGHNT and CDR2 YENEEA. V shed 5 bases and J 4 bases; nucleotides not matched to a gene: 7. CDR3: CASSPGTSVITGELFF. In DNA, the CDR3 is TGTGCCAGCAGCCCCGGGACTAGCGTCATCACCGGGGAGCTGTTTTTT.

V and J are TRBV6-5 and TRBJ2-6; 7 bases match TRBD1. This CDR3 region has 15 residues. CDR1 is MNHEY, CDR2 SVGAGI, per germline. The junction had 5 bases not matched to a gene; V was cut back by 5 bases and J by 4 bases. The CDR3 nucleotides read TGTGCCAGCAGTCTCAGGGGGTCCGGGGCCAACGTCCTGACTTTC. This encodes CASSLRGSGANVLTF.

Concerning this clone itself: This specimen includes other DNA sequences encoding the same CDR3. The rearrangement uses TRBV29-1 and TRBJ1-2; D is undetermined. Trimming took 4 bases from V and 5 from J, leaving 8 bases between them. CDR3 length: 11 residues. Looked up from germline, CDR1 is SQVTM and CDR2 is ANQGSEA. This chain's CDR3 is CSVGGAYGYTF. CDR3 sequence (DNA): TGCAGCGTTGGAGGAGCGTATGGCTACACCTTC.

The V gene is TRBV6-1, the J gene TRBJ1-2; D is unclear. CDR3 length: 14 residues. Looked up from germline, CDR1 is MNHNS and CDR2 is SASEGT. V lost 1 base to trimming and J lost 5 bases, with 11 bases between them. The CDR3 spells CASSEGPLMYGYTF. In DNA form, the CDR3 reads TGTGCCAGCAGTGAAGGACCCTTGATGTATGGCTACACCTTC.

Worth noting for this clone: Other DNA sequences within the sample encode an identical CDR3. The chain combines TRBV28 with TRBJ1-3; D remains ambiguous. This CDR3 is 12 amino acids long. CDR1 is MDHEN, CDR2 SYDVKM, per germline. V was shortened by 5 bases and J by 2 bases, with 4 bases between the two germline ends. As DNA, the CDR3 is TGTGCCAGCAGTCCGGCTGGAAACACCATATATTTT. It encodes CASSPAGNTIYF.

J is TRBJ2-7 and V is TRBV21-1. TRBV21-1 is a pseudogene locus. The CDR3 covers 15 residues. In nucleotides, the CDR3 is TGTGCCAGCACCCCTACAATGGGGTTGGCCTACGAGCAGTACTTC. It encodes CASTPTMGLAYEQYF.

The rearrangement joins TRBV6-1 to TRBJ2-5, with D perhaps given as TRBD1 or TRBD2 (6 bases each). The CDR3 consists of 15 residues. V was pared by 8 bases and J by 5 bases, with 21 bases between. Per germline, CDR1 MNHNS and CDR2 SASEGT. CDR3 region: CASSPQRRGGETQYF. CDR3 DNA sequence: TGTGCCAGCTCCCCCCAGCGGAGAGGGGGGGAGACCCAGTACTTC.

This chain joins TRBV19 and TRBJ2-7; 7 nucleotides agree with TRBD2. This CDR3 contains 18 residues. V was clipped by 2 bases and J by 2 bases; unmatched bases: 15. Germline CDR1 is LNHDA and CDR2 is SQIVND (reference sequence). The CDR3 loop is CASSIPSSGVPPTYEQYF. Written as DNA, the CDR3 is TGTGCCAGTAGTATACCGTCCAGCGGGGTCCCCCCGACCTACGAGCAGTACTTC.

The rearrangement uses TRBV6-1 and TRBJ1-1; D possibly corresponds to TRBD1 (5 bases). The germline V gene encodes CDR1 MNHNS and CDR2 SASEGT. The CDR3 contains 14 residues. V dropped 7 bases and J dropped 6 bases, with 18 bases sitting between them. This chain's CDR3 is CASKVRLMGPEAFF. The CDR3 nucleotides are TGTGCCAGCAAGGTGAGGCTTATGGGACCTGAAGCTTTCTTT.

CDR3: CASSLSTSGASYEQYF. CDR3 bases: TGTGCCAGCAGCTTATCTACTAGCGGGGCCTCCTACGAGCAGTACTTC. This chain uses TRBV7-2 with TRBJ2-7, with 10 bases aligning to TRBD2. This CDR3 comprises 16 residues. Trimming removed 2 bases from V and 0 bases from J; junction bases left unmatched: 4. Germline CDR1 is SGHTA and CDR2 is FQGNSA.

For the CDR3, the DNA is TGTGCCAGCAGCTTAGAGGGGAGGGGGCTACCCCACAATGAGCAGTTCTTC. Translating it yields CASSLEGRGLPHNEQFF. The chain recombines TRBV7-2 with TRBJ2-1; D is possibly TRBD1 or TRBD2 (7 bases each). The germline CDR1 and CDR2 sequences are SGHTA and FQGNSA. V was pared by 1 base and J by 5 bases, with 18 bases between. The CDR3 runs 17 residues.

As regards this clone: Other DNA sequences from this sample encode an identical CDR3 as well. The chain employs TRBV19 and TRBJ2-3, with D uncertain. V dropped 5 bases and J dropped 3 bases, with 12 bases sitting between them. The CDR3 extends over 14 amino acids. Germline-derived CDR1 and CDR2 are LNHDA and SQIVND (reference sequence). This CDR3 is CASSQGDATDTQYF. As DNA, the CDR3 is TGTGCCAGTAGTCAAGGCGACGCGACAGATACGCAGTATTTT.

This clone appeared a few times. This chain connects TRBV23-1 to TRBJ1-4, with D perhaps TRBD1 (6 bases). TRBV23-1 is marked as an open reading frame, function uncertain. The CDR3 is made up of 13 amino acids. Trimming shortened V by 0 bases and J by 10 bases, and 9 bases separated the two germline ends. Written as DNA, the CDR3 is TGCGCCAGCAGTCAATCACCACAGGGAAAACTGTTTTTT. Translating it yields CASSQSPQGKLFF.

The CDR3 reads CASSQGLHSYEQYF. Here the CDR3 DNA reads TGTGCCAGCAGTCAAGGACTCCACTCCTACGAGCAGTACTTC. This sequence joins TRBV6-4 and TRBJ2-7; TRBD2 might be the D (5 bases). The V gene's germline CDR1 is MRHNA and CDR2 SNTAGT. The CDR3 extends over 14 amino acids. Trimming stripped 5 bases from V and 0 bases from J, with 11 bases between.